This section outlines one T cell receptor beta chain sequence together with its context. The record originates from a study of blood T cell repertoires in COVID-19. The germline gives CDR1 SGHRS, CDR2 YFSETQ. J was trimmed by 0 bases and V by 1 base; bases with no gene match: 8. This CDR3 region has 17 residues. Only in-frame clones appear in the TCRdb table, and some are missing; sequencing was by immunoSEQ multiplex PCR. Here the sample spans some 220,000 clones, approximately 85% being singletons. The sample was peripheral blood. V usage is TRBV5-1 and J usage is TRBJ2-7, with 9 bases that match TRBD1. The TCR originated in a woman aged 70 to 79 with COVID-19, enrolled during active disease. The CDR3 DNA reads as TGCGCCAGCAGCTTGACGCTACAGGGGGCAAGCTCCTACGAGCAGTACTTC. Translated, it gives CASSLTLQGASSYEQYF.